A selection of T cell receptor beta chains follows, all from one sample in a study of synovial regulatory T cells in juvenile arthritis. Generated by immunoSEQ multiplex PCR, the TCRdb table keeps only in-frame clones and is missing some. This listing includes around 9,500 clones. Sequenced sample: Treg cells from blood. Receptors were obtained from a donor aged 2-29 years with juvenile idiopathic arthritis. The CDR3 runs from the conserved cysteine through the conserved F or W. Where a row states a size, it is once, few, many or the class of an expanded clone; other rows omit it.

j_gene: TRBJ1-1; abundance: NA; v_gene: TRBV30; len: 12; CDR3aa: CAWTLIQGWAFF
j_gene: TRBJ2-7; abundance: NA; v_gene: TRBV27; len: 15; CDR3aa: CASSLRSGSSYEQYF
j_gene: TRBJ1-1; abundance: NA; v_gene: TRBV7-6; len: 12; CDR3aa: CASSPPRAEAFF
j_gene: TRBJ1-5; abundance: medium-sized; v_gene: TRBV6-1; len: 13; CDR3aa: CASSENGNQPQHF
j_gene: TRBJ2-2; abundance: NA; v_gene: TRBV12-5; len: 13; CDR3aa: CALQGDIAGELFF
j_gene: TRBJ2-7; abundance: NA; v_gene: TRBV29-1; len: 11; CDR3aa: CSTGQGYEQYF
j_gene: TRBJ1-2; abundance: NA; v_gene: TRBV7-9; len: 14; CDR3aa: CASTLPGAAYGYTF
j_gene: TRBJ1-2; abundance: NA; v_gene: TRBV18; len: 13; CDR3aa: CASSPMATGGYTF
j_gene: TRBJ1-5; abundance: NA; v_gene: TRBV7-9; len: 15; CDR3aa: CASSPVTGVDQPQHF
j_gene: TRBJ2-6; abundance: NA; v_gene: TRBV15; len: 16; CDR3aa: CATSSTGLGGANVLTF
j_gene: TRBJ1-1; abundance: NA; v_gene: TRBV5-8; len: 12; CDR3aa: CASSPLAAEAFF
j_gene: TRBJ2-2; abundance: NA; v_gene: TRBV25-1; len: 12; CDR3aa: CASNTGSGELFF
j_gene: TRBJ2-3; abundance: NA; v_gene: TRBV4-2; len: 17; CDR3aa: CASSQDLAGGPTDTQYF
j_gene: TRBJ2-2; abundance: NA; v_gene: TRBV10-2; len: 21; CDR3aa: CASSESHGTGGAGGNTGELFF
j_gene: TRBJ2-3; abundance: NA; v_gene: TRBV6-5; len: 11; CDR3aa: CASSYRTVQYF
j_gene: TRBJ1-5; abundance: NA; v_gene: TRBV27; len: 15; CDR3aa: CASSLEGWANQPQHF
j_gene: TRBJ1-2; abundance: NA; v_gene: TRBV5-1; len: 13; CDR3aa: CASSLAGGNGYTF
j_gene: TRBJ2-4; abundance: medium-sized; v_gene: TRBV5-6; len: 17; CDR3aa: CASSFDPLGVAKNIQYF
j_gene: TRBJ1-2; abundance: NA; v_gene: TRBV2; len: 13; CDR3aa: CASSGRQHYGYTF
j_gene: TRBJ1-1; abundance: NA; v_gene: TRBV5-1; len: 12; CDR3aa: CASRSGDTEAFF
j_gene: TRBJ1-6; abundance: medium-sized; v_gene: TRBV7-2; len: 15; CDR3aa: CASSLVRAHNSPLHF
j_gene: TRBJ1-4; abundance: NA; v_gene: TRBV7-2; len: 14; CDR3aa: CASSLDRGSEKLFF
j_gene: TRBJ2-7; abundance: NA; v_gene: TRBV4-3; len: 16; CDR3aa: CASSQDLRTPFYEQYF
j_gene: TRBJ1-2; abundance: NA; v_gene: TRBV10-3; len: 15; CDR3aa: CAISHPGQGVYGYTF
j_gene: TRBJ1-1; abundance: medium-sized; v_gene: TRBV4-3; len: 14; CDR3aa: CASSQVVRGSEAFF
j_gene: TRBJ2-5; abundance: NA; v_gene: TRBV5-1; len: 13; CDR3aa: CASSFAREETQYF